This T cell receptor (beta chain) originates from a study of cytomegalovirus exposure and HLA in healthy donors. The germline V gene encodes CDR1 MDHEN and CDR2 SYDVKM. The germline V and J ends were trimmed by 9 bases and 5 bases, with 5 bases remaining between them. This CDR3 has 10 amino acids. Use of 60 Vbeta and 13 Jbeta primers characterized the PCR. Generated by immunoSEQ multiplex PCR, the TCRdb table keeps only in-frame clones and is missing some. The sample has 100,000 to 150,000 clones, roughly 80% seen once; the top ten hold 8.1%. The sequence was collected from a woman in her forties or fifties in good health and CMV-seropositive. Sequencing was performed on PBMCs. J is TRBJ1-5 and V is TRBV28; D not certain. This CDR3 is CAREYQPQHF. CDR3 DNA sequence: TGTGCCAGAGAGTATCAGCCCCAGCATTTT. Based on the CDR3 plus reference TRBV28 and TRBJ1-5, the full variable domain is DVKVTQSSRYLVKRTGEKVFLECVQDMDHENMFWYRQDPGLGLRLIYFSYDVKMKEKGDIPEGYSVSREKKERFSLILESASTNQTSMYLCAREYQPQHFGDGTRLSIL.